This entry lists 30 T cell receptor beta chains sequenced from one sample in a study of shared clonotypes between healthy human individuals. The data were produced by immunoSEQ multiplex PCR, yet TCRdb's version contains in-frame clones alone and is incomplete. The sample has about 610,000 clones, around 97% seen once. The sample taken for sequencing was naive CD4+ T cells sorted from blood. Documented subset: CD45RA+ positively selected. These receptors all stem from a woman aged 25 to 39 in good health.

V gene TRBV7-9 combines with J gene TRBJ2-3; D is possibly TRBD1 (6 bases). Germline CDR1 reads SEHNR; CDR2 reads FQNEAQ (reference sequence). CDR3 length equals 16 residues. Trimming pared 5 bases from V and 2 bases from J, leaving 17 bases between. The CDR3 nucleotides read TGTGCCAGCAGCGCCCCAAAGGACAGTTACACAGATACGCAGTATTTT. The encoded protein is CASSAPKDSYTDTQYF.

This chain joins TRBV19 and TRBJ2-5; possibly TRBD2 for D (6 bases). CDR3 length equals 13 residues. V lost 8 bases and J lost 5, with 15 bases in between. Per germline, CDR1 LNHDA and CDR2 SQIVND (reference sequence). This CDR3 is CASSVGSHETQYF. The CDR3 DNA sequence: TGTGCCAGTTCGGTCGGGAGTCATGAGACCCAGTACTTC.

This chain uses TRBV5-4 with TRBJ2-7, with 10 bases fitting TRBD1. The germline CDR1 and CDR2 sequences are SGHNT and YYREEE (reference sequence). The CDR3 runs 15 residues. The ends lost 3 bases at V and 3 bases at J; junction bases unmatched: 6. CDR3 amino acids: CASSSQGQGIYEQYF. CDR3 bases: TGTGCCAGCAGCTCCCAGGGACAGGGGATCTACGAGCAGTACTTC. The whole variable domain, remainder taken from reference TRBV5-4 and TRBJ2-7, is ETGVTQSPTHLIKTRGQQVTLRCSSQSGHNTVSWYQQALGQGPQFIFQYYREEENGRGNFPPRFSGLQFPNYSSELNVNALELDDSALYLCASSSQGQGIYEQYFGPGTRLTVT.

This chain links TRBV5-1 with TRBJ1-3, with 9 nucleotides matching TRBD1. The germline CDR1 and CDR2 sequences are SGHRS and YFSETQ. This CDR3 is 17 amino acids long. Trimming took 1 base from V and 2 from J; bases not matched to a gene: 7. This CDR3 reads CASSLLTGQGTGNTIYF. CDR3 in DNA: TGCGCCAGCAGCTTGCTTACGGGACAGGGAACTGGAAACACCATATATTTT.

The genes are TRBV19 and TRBJ1-5; D gene ambiguous. V lost 5 bases, J lost 9 bases, and 11 bases lay in between. Germline loops: CDR1 LNHDA, CDR2 SQIVND (reference sequence). This CDR3 comprises 12 residues. The CDR3 reads CASSPAKWPQHF. CDR3 nucleotides: TGTGCCAGTAGTCCAGCTAAGTGGCCCCAGCATTTT.

The chain joins TRBV6-1 to TRBJ2-7; D is possibly TRBD2 (5 bases). Germline lookup yields CDR1 MNHNS and CDR2 SASEGT. Trimming took off 2 bases at V and 2 bases at J, with 16 bases between the two ends. The CDR3 length is 16 residues. CDR3 nucleotides: TGTGCCAGCAGTGAATCGGTCTCGGGGAGTCCCTACGAGCAGTACTTC. Translated: CASSESVSGSPYEQYF.

V usage is TRBV6-1 and J usage is TRBJ1-2, with D perhaps matching TRBD1 (6 bases). This CDR3 spans 13 amino acids. The germline V gene encodes CDR1 MNHNS and CDR2 SASEGT. Trimming stripped 9 bases from V and 4 bases from J, with 15 bases between. The CDR3 DNA reads TGTGCCAGTCTGTATGGGGGGCCCTATGGCTACACCTTC. Encoded protein: CASLYGGPYGYTF.

The J gene is TRBJ2-1, the V gene TRBV6-5; D is ambiguous. There are 14 residues in the CDR3. Germline V lookup: CDR1 MNHEY, CDR2 SVGAGI. V was pared by 6 bases and J by 12 bases, with 21 bases between. CDR3 nucleotides: TGTGCCAGCAGCCGCCCGCACATGGATTCAGGGCAGTTCTTC. Translation: CASSRPHMDSGQFF.

This chain connects TRBV9 to TRBJ2-1, with 8 bases identical to TRBD1. Germline CDR1 reads SGDLS; CDR2 reads YYNGEE. The CDR3 has 22 residues. Unmatched junction bases numbered 26, after V lost 0 bases and J lost 6 bases. The CDR3 nucleotides read TGTGCCAGCAGCGTAGCTAGCCTAGCCGGGACAGGTCCTCTTCAATTCGCCAATGAGCAGTTCTTC. Encoded protein: CASSVASLAGTGPLQFANEQFF. The complete variable domain, with remaining parts taken from reference TRBV9 and TRBJ2-1, reads DSGVTQTPKHLITATGQRVTLRCSPRSGDLSVYWYQQSLDQGLQFLIQYYNGEERAKGNILERFSAQQFPDLHSELNLSSLELGDSALYFCASSVASLAGTGPLQFANEQFFGPGTRLTVL.

The chain joins TRBV2 to TRBJ1-5; a weak D match, TRBD1 (6 bases). V lost 5 bases to trimming and J lost 3 bases, with 23 bases between them. Germline CDR1 SNHLY, CDR2 FYNNEI. The CDR3 spans 18 residues. In DNA, the CDR3 is TGTGCCAGCAGTAAAGAGAAGGGGGGAACCCGGTCCAATCAGCCCCAGCATTTT. It is translated as CASSKEKGGTRSNQPQHF.

CDR3 amino acids: CASSYFQGAPYNEQFF. The CDR3 DNA reads TGTGCCAGCAGTTACTTCCAGGGGGCCCCCTACAATGAGCAGTTCTTC. The chain recombines TRBV6-5 with TRBJ2-1; 8 nucleotides match TRBD1. The V and J ends lost 1 base and 2 bases, in that order; junction bases with no gene match: 4. CDR3 length: 16 residues. In germline, CDR1 is MNHEY, CDR2 SVGAGI.

The J gene is TRBJ2-7, the V gene TRBV11-3; no firm D call. Germline CDR1 SGHNT, CDR2 YENEEA. V dropped 1 base and J dropped 3 bases, with 16 bases sitting between them. This CDR3 has 16 amino acids. As DNA, the CDR3 is TGTGCCAGCAGCTTAGTGGGCAGGCACATCCTCTACGAGCAGTACTTC. This gives the protein CASSLVGRHILYEQYF.

The gene calls are TRBV11-1 and TRBJ2-2; the D is unclear. Trimming took 5 bases from V and 5 from J, leaving 15 bases between them. This CDR3 has 15 residues. Germline V gives CDR1 SGHAT, CDR2 FQDESV (reference sequence). The CDR3 sequence: CASSVRLGSTGELFF. The CDR3 DNA follows: TGTGCCAGCAGCGTGCGACTTGGTTCTACCGGGGAGCTGTTTTTT.

V gene TRBV28 combines with J gene TRBJ2-1; 9 bases agree with TRBD2. Trimming took 2 bases from V and 9 from J; bases not matched to a gene: 8. This CDR3 contains 15 residues. Germline CDR1 reads MDHEN; CDR2 reads SYDVKM. CDR3 sequence: CASSLTGGRGFEQFF. CDR3 nucleotides: TGTGCCAGCAGTTTAACCGGCGGGAGGGGCTTTGAGCAGTTCTTC.

The rearrangement links TRBV11-2 to TRBJ1-2; perhaps TRBD1 as D (5 bases). Germline CDR1 SGHAT, CDR2 FQNNGV. Between the trimmed V and J ends, which lost 4 bases and 4 bases, there was a span of 10 bases. This CDR3 comprises 13 residues. The CDR3 DNA is TGTGCCAGCAGCTCAGGGCTTCGCTATGGCTACACCTTC. Amino acid sequence: CASSSGLRYGYTF.

The chain joins TRBV14 to TRBJ2-1; 9 nucleotides align to TRBD2. This CDR3 has 21 amino acids. Germline CDR1 and CDR2: SGHDN and FVKESK. The junction had 23 bases not matched to a gene; V was cut back by 0 bases and J by 8 bases. CDR3 region: CASSQDRGGRVRPNPYDEQFF. DNA of the CDR3: TGTGCCAGCAGCCAAGATCGGGGCGGGAGGGTTAGACCCAATCCTTACGATGAGCAGTTCTTC.

The V call is TRBV2, the J call TRBJ2-5; D is ambiguous. TRBJ2-7 matches the DNA end more closely, so the J call is doubtful. The CDR3 is made up of 13 amino acids. CDR1 SNHLY and CDR2 FYNNEI come from the germline V gene. Written as DNA, the CDR3 is TGTGCCAGCACCTGGCCCCAAATGCACGAGCAGTACTTC. Protein sequence: CASTWPQMHEQYF.

The chain employs TRBV29-1 and TRBJ2-7; no clear D gene. With 7 bases removed from V and 3 bases from J, the gap between germline ends came to 16 bases. The CDR3 is 13 amino acids. Germline values: CDR1 SQVTM, CDR2 ANQGSEA. Here the CDR3 DNA reads TGCAGCGCTGCTGGGCAGAGTGGCTACGAGCAGTACTTC. The encoded protein is CSAAGQSGYEQYF.

Of note for this clone: Other nucleotide sequences from this sample produce the same CDR3. The gene calls are TRBV19 and TRBJ2-3; 7 bases line up with TRBD1. This CDR3 is built from 13 residues. Germline assignment: CDR1 LNHDA and CDR2 SQIVND (reference sequence). J lost 1 base, V lost 5 bases, and 0 bases had no gene match. As DNA, the CDR3 is TGTGCCAGTAGTGACAGGGGCACAGATACGCAGTATTTT. The encoded protein is CASSDRGTDTQYF.

Written as DNA, the CDR3 is TGTGCCATACAAGGGGGGAAAAGGTACGAGCAGTACTTC. It encodes CAIQGGKRYEQYF. The genes are TRBV28 and TRBJ2-5; either TRBD1 or TRBD2 may supply D (6 bases each). With the DNA end fitting TRBJ2-7 better, the J assignment may be wrong. Germline loops: CDR1 MDHEN, CDR2 SYDVKM. This CDR3 is built from 13 residues.

The J gene is TRBJ2-1, the V gene TRBV28; D is uncertain. CDR3 length: 14 amino acids. Germline V CDR1 and CDR2: MDHEN, SYDVKM. The V end was cut by 5 bases, the J end by 8 bases, with 16 bases between. Here the CDR3 reads CASSPTGYGDEQFF. The CDR3 DNA is TGTGCCAGCAGTCCCACGGGTTACGGCGATGAGCAGTTCTTC. The entire variable domain, with the rest obtained from reference TRBV28 and TRBJ2-1, is as follows: DVKVTQSSRYLVKRTGEKVFLECVQDMDHENMFWYRQDPGLGLRLIYFSYDVKMKEKGDIPEGYSVSREKKERFSLILESASTNQTSMYLCASSPTGYGDEQFFGPGTRLTVL.

This chain connects TRBV4-1 to TRBJ1-2; 8 positions agree with TRBD1. The germline V gene has CDR1 MGHRA and CDR2 YSYEKL. CDR3 length: 14 amino acids. Trimming took 2 bases from V and 6 from J; bases not matched to a gene: 5. CDR3 region: CASSQTGGFDGYTF. CDR3 coding DNA: TGCGCCAGCAGCCAAACAGGGGGGTTTGATGGCTACACCTTC.

The genes are TRBV10-3 and TRBJ1-6; 7 bases align to TRBD1. V shed 6 bases and J 6 bases; nucleotides not matched to a gene: 5. Germline lookup yields CDR1 ENHRY and CDR2 SYGVKD. The CDR3 covers 14 residues. Written as DNA, the CDR3 is TGTGCCATCAGCGGACAGGAGGCTAATTCACCCCTCCACTTT. Its translation: CAISGQEANSPLHF.

The chain links TRBV29-1 to TRBJ2-5, with 7 nucleotides matching TRBD1. CDR1 is SQVTM and CDR2 is ANQGSEA in the germline V gene. V lost 5 bases to trimming and J lost 5 bases; unmatched junction nucleotides: 8. The CDR3 runs 13 residues. This chain's CDR3 is CSVTDRPRETQYF. The CDR3 nucleotides read TGCAGCGTTACGGACAGGCCGAGGGAGACCCAGTACTTC.

This chain uses TRBV7-6 with TRBJ1-1; D remains ambiguous. With 4 bases removed from V and 0 bases from J, the gap between germline ends came to 6 bases. This CDR3 spans 13 amino acids. The germline gives CDR1 SGHVS, CDR2 FNYEAQ. This CDR3 is CASSSRMNTEAFF. Written as DNA, the CDR3 is TGTGCCAGCAGCTCCCGTATGAACACTGAAGCTTTCTTT.

The rearrangement joins TRBV5-1 to TRBJ2-4, with 9 positions matching TRBD1. Unmatched junction bases numbered 13, after V lost 2 bases and J lost 7 bases. CDR3 length: 17 amino acids. CDR1 and CDR2 (germline): SGHRS, YFSETQ. Here the CDR3 reads CASSFDSQGAGVNIQYF. CDR3 coding DNA: TGCGCCAGCAGCTTCGACTCACAGGGGGCTGGAGTGAACATTCAGTACTTC. The whole variable domain, filled in from reference TRBV5-1 and TRBJ2-4, reads KAGVTQTPRYLIKTRGQQVTLSCSPISGHRSVSWYQQTPGQGLQFLFEYFSETQRNKGNFPGRFSGRQFSNSRSEMNVSTLELGDSALYLCASSFDSQGAGVNIQYFGAGTRLSVL.

This chain uses TRBV4-1 with TRBJ2-1; the match to TRBD2 covers 11 bases. Germline values: CDR1 MGHRA, CDR2 YSYEKL. The J segment lost 4 bases and the V segment lost 3 bases, leaving 8 bases of the junction unmatched. The CDR3 extends over 17 amino acids. In nucleotides, the CDR3 is TGCGCCAGCAGCCAGGTCCTAGCGGGAGGAGGGTACAATGAGCAGTTCTTC. Translating it yields CASSQVLAGGGYNEQFF.

This chain connects TRBV28 to TRBJ2-1, with D perhaps matching TRBD1 or TRBD2 (6 bases each). Deletions cut 5 bases from V and 4 bases from J, with 24 bases between. Per germline, CDR1 MDHEN and CDR2 SYDVKM. The CDR3 is made up of 18 amino acids. The CDR3 DNA is TGTGCCAGCAGTCCCACGACAGGCCTTATAGCGGTTTACAATGAGCAGTTCTTC. Translating it yields CASSPTTGLIAVYNEQFF.

The chain links TRBV2 to TRBJ1-5; tentatively, D is TRBD1 (5 bases). Trimming stripped 8 bases from V and 6 bases from J, with 14 bases between. Germline-derived CDR1 and CDR2 are SNHLY and FYNNEI. This CDR3 is built from 13 residues. DNA of the CDR3: TGTGCCAGCTCAAGAAGACAGAGTCAGCCCCAGCATTTT. Translating gives CASSRRQSQPQHF.

Comment on this clone: This sample also contains other DNA sequences that code for the same CDR3. The rearrangement uses TRBV4-1 and TRBJ2-7; 10 nucleotides line up with TRBD1. CDR3 size: 15 residues. CDR1 is MGHRA, CDR2 YSYEKL, per germline. V gave up 4 bases and J gave up 2 bases; unmatched junction bases: 5. The CDR3 region has the DNA TGCGCCAGCAGCCGCCCGGGACAGGGGCCCTACGAGCAGTACTTC. Its translation: CASSRPGQGPYEQYF.